This T cell receptor beta chain stems from a study of blood T cell repertoires in COVID-19. Across the whole study: The United States, Italy and Spain were the sources of the acute and convalescent COVID-19 samples.

TCRdb's copy holds only in-frame clones and misses some; the assay was immunoSEQ multiplex PCR. The sample lists about 140,000 clones, just under 90% occurring once. Trimming removed 2 bases from V and 1 base from J; junction bases left unmatched: 3. This CDR3 is built from 15 residues. Germline lookup yields CDR1 SGHRS and CDR2 YFSETQ. What was sequenced was peripheral blood. The sequence was obtained from an elderly woman with acute or convalescent COVID-19. The chain combines TRBV5-1 with TRBJ1-3; 7 positions match TRBD1. CDR3 nucleotides: TGCGCCAGCAGCTTTCAGGGGGTGTCTGGAAACACCATATATTTT. It specifies CASSFQGVSGNTIYF.